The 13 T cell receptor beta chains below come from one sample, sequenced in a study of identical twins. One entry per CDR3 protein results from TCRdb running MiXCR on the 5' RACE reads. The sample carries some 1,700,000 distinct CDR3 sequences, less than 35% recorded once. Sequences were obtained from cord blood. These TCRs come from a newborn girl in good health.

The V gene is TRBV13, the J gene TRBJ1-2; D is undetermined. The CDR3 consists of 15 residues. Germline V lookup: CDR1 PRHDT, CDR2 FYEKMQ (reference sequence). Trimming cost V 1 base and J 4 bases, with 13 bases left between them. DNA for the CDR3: TGTGCCAGCAGCTTAGAGTTAGATAGTGTCTATGGCTACACCTTC. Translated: CASSLELDSVYGYTF.

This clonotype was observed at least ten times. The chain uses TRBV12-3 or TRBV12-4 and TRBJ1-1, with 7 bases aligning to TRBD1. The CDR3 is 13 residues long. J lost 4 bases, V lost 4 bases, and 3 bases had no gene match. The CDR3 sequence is CASSSPGGTEAFF. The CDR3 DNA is TGTGCCAGCAGTTCCCCAGGGGGCACTGAAGCTTTCTTT.

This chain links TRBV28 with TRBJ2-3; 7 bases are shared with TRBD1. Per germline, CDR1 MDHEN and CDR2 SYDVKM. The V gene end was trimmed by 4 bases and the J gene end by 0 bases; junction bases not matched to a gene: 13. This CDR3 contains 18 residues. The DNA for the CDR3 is TGTGCCAGCAGTTACGACATTCGACAGGGCCATAGCACAGATACGCAGTATTTT. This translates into CASSYDIRQGHSTDTQYF.

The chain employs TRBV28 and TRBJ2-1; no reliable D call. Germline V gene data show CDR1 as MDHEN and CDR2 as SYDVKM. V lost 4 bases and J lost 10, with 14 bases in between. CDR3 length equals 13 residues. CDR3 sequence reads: CASSSPPLDEQFF. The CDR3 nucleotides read TGTGCCAGCAGTTCCCCCCCATTGGACGAGCAGTTCTTC.

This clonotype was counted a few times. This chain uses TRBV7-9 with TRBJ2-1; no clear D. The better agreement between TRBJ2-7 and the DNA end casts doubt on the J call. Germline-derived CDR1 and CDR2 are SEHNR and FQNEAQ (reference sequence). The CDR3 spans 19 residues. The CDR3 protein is CASSPFLSPRLSSYNEQYF. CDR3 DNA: TGTGCCAGCAGCCCATTTCTTTCCCCGCGCCTTAGCTCCTACAATGAGCAGTACTTC.

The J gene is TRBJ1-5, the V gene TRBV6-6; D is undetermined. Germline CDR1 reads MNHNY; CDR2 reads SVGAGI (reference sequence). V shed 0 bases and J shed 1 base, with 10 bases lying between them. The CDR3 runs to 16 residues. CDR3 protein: CASSYSSSVSNQPQHF. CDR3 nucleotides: TGTGCCAGCAGTTACTCGAGTAGTGTCAGCAATCAGCCCCAGCATTTT.

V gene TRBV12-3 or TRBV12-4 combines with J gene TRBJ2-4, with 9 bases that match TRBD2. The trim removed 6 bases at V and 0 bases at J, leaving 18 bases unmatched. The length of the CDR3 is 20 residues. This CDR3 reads CASSLKLWPSGTIAKNIQYF. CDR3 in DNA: TGTGCCAGCAGCCTTAAACTTTGGCCTAGCGGGACGATAGCCAAAAACATTCAGTACTTC.

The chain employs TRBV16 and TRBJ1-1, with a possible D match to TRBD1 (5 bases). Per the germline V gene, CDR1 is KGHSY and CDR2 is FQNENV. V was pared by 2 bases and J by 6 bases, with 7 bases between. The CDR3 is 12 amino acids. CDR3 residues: CASSQRGAEAFF. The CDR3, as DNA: TGTGCCAGCAGCCAACGGGGGGCTGAAGCTTTCTTT.

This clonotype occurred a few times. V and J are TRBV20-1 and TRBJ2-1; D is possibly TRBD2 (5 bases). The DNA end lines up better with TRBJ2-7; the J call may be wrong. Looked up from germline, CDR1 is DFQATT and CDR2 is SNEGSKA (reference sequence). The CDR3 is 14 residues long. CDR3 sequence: CSARDLSSYNEQYF. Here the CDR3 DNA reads TGCAGTGCTAGGGACTTAAGCTCCTACAATGAGCAGTACTTC.

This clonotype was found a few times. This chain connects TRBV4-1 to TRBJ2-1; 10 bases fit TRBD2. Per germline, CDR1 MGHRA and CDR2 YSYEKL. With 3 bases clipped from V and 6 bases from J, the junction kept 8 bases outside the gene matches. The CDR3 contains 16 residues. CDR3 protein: CASSQLLAGASNEQFF. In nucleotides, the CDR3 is TGCGCCAGCAGCCAGCTGCTAGCGGGAGCCTCCAATGAGCAGTTCTTC.

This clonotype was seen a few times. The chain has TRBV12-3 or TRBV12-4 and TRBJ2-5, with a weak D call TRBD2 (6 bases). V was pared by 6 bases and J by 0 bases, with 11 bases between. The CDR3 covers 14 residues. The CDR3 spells CASSTKRDQETQYF. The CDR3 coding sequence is TGTGCCAGCAGCACAAAGCGGGACCAAGAGACCCAGTACTTC.

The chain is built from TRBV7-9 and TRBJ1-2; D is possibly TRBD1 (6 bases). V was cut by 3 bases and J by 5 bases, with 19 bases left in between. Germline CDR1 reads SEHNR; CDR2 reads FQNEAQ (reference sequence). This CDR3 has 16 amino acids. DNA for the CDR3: TGTGCCAGCAGCTTGGGGCAGGGGCCCTTCACTTATGGCTACACCTTC. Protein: CASSLGQGPFTYGYTF.

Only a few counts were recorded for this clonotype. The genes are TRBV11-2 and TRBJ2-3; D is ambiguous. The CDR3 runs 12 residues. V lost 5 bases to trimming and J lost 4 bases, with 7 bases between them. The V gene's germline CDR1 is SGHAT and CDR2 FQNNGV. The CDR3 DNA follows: TGTGCCAGCAGCCACATCCCAGATACGCAGTATTTT. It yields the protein CASSHIPDTQYF.